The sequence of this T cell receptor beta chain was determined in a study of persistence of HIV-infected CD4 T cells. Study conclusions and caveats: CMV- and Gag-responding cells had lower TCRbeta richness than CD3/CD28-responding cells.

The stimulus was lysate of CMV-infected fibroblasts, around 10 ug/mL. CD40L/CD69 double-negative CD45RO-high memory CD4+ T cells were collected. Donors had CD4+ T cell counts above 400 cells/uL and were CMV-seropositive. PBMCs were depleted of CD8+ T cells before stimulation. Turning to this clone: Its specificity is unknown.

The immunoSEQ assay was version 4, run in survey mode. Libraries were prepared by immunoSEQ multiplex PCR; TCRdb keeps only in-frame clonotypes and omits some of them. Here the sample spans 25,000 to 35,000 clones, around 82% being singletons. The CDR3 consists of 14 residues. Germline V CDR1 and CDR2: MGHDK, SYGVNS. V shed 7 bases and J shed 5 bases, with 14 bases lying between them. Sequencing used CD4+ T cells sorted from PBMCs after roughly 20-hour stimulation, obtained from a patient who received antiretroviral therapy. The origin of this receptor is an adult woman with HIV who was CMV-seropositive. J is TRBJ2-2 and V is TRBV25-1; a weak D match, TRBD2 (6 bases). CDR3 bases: TGTGCCAGCACCAGGCGGGGTGGGACCGGGGAGCTGTTTTTT. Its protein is CASTRRGGTGELFF.